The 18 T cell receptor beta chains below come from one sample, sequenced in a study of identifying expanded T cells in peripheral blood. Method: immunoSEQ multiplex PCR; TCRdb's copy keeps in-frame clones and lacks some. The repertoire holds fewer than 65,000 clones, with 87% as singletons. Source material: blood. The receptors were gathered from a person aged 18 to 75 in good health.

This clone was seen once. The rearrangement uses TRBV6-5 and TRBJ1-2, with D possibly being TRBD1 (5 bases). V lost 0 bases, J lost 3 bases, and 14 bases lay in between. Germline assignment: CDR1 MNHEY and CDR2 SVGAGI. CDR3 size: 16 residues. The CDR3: CASSYSAVGGYYGYTF. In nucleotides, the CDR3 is TGTGCCAGCAGTTACTCGGCCGTCGGGGGTTACTATGGCTACACCTTC.

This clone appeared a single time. CDR3 bases: TGTGCCATCAGTGAGTCCGGCAGGAGGGAGACCCAGTACTTC. This translates into CAISESGRRETQYF. The chain links TRBV10-3 to TRBJ2-5, with D maybe TRBD2 (5 bases). The CDR3 totals 14 residues. From germline, CDR1 is ENHRY and CDR2 SYGVKD. V dropped 0 bases and J dropped 5 bases, with 10 bases sitting between them.

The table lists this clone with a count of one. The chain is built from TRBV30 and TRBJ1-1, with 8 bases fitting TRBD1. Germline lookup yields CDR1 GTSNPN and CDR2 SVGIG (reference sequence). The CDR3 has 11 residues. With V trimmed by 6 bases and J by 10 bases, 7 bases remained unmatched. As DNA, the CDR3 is TGTGCCTGCGGCAGGGGGCGCCTAGCTTTCTTT. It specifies CACGRGRLAFF.

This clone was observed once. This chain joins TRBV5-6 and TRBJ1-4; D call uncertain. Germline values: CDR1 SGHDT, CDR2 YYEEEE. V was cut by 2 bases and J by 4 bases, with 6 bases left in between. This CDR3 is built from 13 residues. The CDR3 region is CASSFGVNEKLFF. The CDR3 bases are TGTGCCAGCAGCTTTGGAGTTAATGAAAAACTGTTTTTT.

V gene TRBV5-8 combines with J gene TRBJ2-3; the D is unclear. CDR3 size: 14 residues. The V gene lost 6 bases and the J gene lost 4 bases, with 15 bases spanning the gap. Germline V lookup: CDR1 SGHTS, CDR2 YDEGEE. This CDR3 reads CASTLSGSADTQYF. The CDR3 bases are TGTGCCAGCACCCTTTCGGGTTCCGCAGATACGCAGTATTTT.

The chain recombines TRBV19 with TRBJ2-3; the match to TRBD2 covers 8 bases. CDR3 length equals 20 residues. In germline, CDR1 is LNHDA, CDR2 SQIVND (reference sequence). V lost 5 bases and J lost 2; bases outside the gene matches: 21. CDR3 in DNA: TGTGCCAGTAGTGCCCGATTGGGACGGGTGACTAGCGTAAACACAGATACGCAGTATTTT. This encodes CASSARLGRVTSVNTDTQYF.

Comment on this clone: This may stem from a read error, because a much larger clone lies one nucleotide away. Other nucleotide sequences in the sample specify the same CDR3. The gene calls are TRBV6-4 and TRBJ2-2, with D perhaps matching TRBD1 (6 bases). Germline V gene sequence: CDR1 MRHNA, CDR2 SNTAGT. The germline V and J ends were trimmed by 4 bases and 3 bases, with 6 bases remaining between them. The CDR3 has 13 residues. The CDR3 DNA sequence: TGTGCCAGCAGTGCAGGGGACACCGGGGAGCTGTTTTTT. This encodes CASSAGDTGELFF.

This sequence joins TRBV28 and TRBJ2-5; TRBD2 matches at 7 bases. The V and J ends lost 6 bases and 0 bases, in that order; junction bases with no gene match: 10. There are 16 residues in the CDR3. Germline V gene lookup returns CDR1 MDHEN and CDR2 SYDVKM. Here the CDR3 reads CASRSGAAGDQETQYF. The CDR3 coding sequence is TGTGCCAGCAGGTCGGGTGCGGCGGGAGACCAAGAGACCCAGTACTTC.

CDR3 residues: CASSLVGVIDRPYEQYF. DNA for the CDR3: TGTGCCAGCAGTTTAGTCGGGGTAATCGACAGACCCTACGAGCAGTACTTC. The chain combines TRBV28 with TRBJ2-7, with D perhaps given as TRBD1 or TRBD2 (5 bases each). The germline CDR1 and CDR2 sequences are MDHEN and SYDVKM. CDR3 length: 17 residues. Deletions cut 2 bases from V and 2 bases from J, with 19 bases between.

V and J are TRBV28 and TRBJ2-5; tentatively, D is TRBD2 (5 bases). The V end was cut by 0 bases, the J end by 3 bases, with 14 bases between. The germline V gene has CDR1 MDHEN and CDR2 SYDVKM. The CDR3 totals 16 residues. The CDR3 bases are TGTGCCAGCAGTTTATGGGGAGACGGGGATGAAGAGACCCAGTACTTC. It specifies CASSLWGDGDEETQYF.

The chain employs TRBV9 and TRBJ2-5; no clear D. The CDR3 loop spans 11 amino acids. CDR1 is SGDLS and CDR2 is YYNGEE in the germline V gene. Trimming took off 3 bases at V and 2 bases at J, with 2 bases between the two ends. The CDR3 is CASSGQETQYF. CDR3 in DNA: TGTGCCAGCAGCGGTCAAGAGACCCAGTACTTC.

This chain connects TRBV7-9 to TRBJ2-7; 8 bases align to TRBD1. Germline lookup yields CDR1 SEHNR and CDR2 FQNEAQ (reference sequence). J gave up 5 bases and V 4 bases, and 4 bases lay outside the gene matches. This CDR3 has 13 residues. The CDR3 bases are TGTGCCAGCAGCTGGACAGGGAACCACGAGCAGTACTTC. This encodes CASSWTGNHEQYF. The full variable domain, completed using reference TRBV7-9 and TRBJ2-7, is DTGVSQNPRHKITKRGQNVTFRCDPISEHNRLYWYRQTLGQGPEFLTYFQNEAQLEKSRLLSDRFSAERPKGSFSTLEIQRTEQGDSAMYLCASSWTGNHEQYFGPGTRLTVT.

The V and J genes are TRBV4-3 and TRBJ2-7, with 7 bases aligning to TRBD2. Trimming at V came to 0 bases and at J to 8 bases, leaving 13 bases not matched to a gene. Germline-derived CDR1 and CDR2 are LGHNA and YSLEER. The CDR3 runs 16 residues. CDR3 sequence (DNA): TGCGCCAGCAGCCAAGATCGAGGCGGGAGCGCCAGCAAGCAGTACTTC. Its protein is CASSQDRGGSASKQYF.

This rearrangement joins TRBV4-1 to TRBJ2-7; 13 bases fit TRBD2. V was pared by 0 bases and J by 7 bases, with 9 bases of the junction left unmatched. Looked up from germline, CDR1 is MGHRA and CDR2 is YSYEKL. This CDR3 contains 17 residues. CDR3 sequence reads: CASSQDLTSGGAVEQYF. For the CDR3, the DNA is TGCGCCAGCAGCCAAGATTTAACTAGCGGGGGGGCGGTTGAGCAGTACTTC.

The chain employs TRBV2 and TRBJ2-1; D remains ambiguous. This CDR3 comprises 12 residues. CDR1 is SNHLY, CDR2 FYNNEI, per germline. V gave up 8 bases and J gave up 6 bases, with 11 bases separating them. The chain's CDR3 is CASGVGSNEQFF. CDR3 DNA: TGTGCCAGCGGAGTGGGCAGCAATGAGCAGTTCTTC.

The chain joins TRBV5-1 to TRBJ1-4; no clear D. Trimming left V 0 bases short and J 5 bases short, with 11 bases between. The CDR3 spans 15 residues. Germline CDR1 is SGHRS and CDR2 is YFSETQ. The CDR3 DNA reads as TGCGCCAGCAGCTTGGAACACAGCAAAAATGAAAAACTGTTTTTT. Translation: CASSLEHSKNEKLFF. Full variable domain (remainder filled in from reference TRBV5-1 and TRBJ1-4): KAGVTQTPRYLIKTRGQQVTLSCSPISGHRSVSWYQQTPGQGLQFLFEYFSETQRNKGNFPGRFSGRQFSNSRSEMNVSTLELGDSALYLCASSLEHSKNEKLFFGSGTQLSVL.

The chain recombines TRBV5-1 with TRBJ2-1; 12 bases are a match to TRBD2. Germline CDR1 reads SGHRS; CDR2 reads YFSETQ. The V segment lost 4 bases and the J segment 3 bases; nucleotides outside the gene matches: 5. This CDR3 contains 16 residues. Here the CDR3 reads CASSRSTSGGYNEQFF. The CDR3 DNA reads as TGCGCCAGCAGCCGTTCGACTAGCGGGGGCTACAATGAGCAGTTCTTC.

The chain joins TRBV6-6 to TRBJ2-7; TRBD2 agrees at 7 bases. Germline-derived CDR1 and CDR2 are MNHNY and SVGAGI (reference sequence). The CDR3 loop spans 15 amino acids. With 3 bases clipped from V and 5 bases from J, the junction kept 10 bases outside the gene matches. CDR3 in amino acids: CASSYFLGGSNEQYF. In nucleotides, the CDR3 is TGTGCCAGCAGTTATTTTCTGGGGGGGTCCAACGAGCAGTACTTC.